The clone carrying this T cell receptor (beta chain) has only a few counts. The antigen is not known. This sample is drawn from a study of beta chain features in type 1 diabetes. Germline V gene data show CDR1 as SNHLY and CDR2 as FYNNEI. CDR3 size: 13 residues. Trimming left V 6 bases short and J 6 bases short, with 12 bases between. Expressed TCRB transcripts got sequenced, as all isolated RNA was reverse transcribed. Only in-frame clones appear in the TCRdb table, and some are missing; sequencing was by immunoSEQ multiplex PCR. Of 550,000 to 850,000 clones in the sample, around an eighth are singletons; the top ten hold about 0.02%. Study conclusions and caveats: TCRB CDR3s were moderately but significantly shorter in Type 1 diabetes patients in all four CD4+ subsets. Because the template was cDNA, high-expressing cells might be over-represented.

The chain employs TRBV2 and TRBJ1-5, with a weak D call TRBD1 (5 bases). The TCR was taken from a man between 18 and 35 years old with type 1 diabetes. Input material: naive CD4+ T cells from blood. CDR3 DNA: TGTGCCAGCAGCGCAGACACAGGTCAGCCCCAGCATTTT. It yields the protein CASSADTGQPQHF.